Sequencing of this TCR beta chain was carried out in a study of T cells after posttransplantation cyclophosphamide. As regards this clone: The target antigen is unknown.

Findings and limits, study-wide: Tissue-infiltrating T cells from skin or gut overlapped little with blood T cells. Later blood repertoires were often dominated by clones from the donor CD8+ memory compartment. TRB clonality was highly associated with recipient CMV seropositivity and reactivation.

Measured with immunoSEQ multiplex PCR; TCRdb has only the in-frame clones, and not every one. Of 12,000 or so clones listed, around nine tenths are singletons. Cyclophosphamide on days +3 and +4 followed busulfan-fludarabine conditioning and a marrow graft. Between the trimmed V and J ends, which lost 1 base and 4 bases, there was a span of 25 bases. Germline CDR1 and CDR2: SGHTA and FQGTGA. The CDR3 sequence is 19 residues long. This TCR was recovered from a female patient under 45 who received an allogeneic stem cell transplant from an unrelated donor, was CMV-positive, and had no GVHD. These T cells may partly come from the graft donor. Here the sequenced sample was PBMCs, taken after allogeneic stem cell transplant with posttransplant cyclophosphamide. The chain uses TRBV7-3 and TRBJ2-5; D is ambiguous. CDR3 sequence: CASSLIGSNLRVGGETQYF. CDR3 coding DNA: TGTGCCAGCAGCTTAATCGGATCGAACTTGAGAGTAGGCGGAGAGACCCAGTACTTC.